The 13 T cell receptor beta chains below were found in one sample sequenced in a study of T cell responses to AZD1222 COVID-19 vaccine. TCRdb's copy holds only in-frame clones and misses some; the assay was immunoSEQ multiplex PCR. The sample lists approximately 84,000 clones, 83% occurring once. The sequences come from peripheral blood, collected 28 days after the second AZD1222 dose. The origin of the receptors is an adult who received the AZD1222 COVID-19 vaccine.

This chain connects TRBV30 to TRBJ2-3; 7 bases align to TRBD2. V trimming: 4 bases; J trimming: 2 bases; junction bases outside the gene matches: 6. Looked up from germline, CDR1 is GTSNPN and CDR2 is SVGIG (reference sequence). The CDR3 runs 14 residues. Here the CDR3 reads CAWMGTISTDTQYF. The DNA for the CDR3 is TGTGCCTGGATGGGGACTATTTCCACAGATACGCAGTATTTT.

The V call is TRBV27, the J call TRBJ1-5; 10 bases match TRBD1. The V segment lost 2 bases and the J segment 5 bases; nucleotides outside the gene matches: 0. Germline CDR1 and CDR2: MNHEY and SMNVEV (reference sequence). The CDR3 extends over 14 amino acids. The DNA of the CDR3 is TGTGCCAGCAGTTTAGGGACAGGGGATCAGCCCCAGCATTTT. The encoded protein is CASSLGTGDQPQHF.

V gene TRBV28 combines with J gene TRBJ2-1; maybe TRBD1 (5 bases). Germline V CDR1 and CDR2: MDHEN, SYDVKM. V was pared by 8 bases and J by 1 base, with 12 bases between. CDR3 size: 14 residues. The CDR3 loop reads CASFQGRSYNEQFF. For the CDR3, the DNA is TGTGCCAGCTTTCAGGGTCGGTCCTACAATGAGCAGTTCTTC.

This chain joins TRBV18 and TRBJ2-7, with a tentative D call TRBD2 (6 bases). The CDR3 length is 15 residues. Germline V gives CDR1 KGHSH, CDR2 LQKENI. Trimming shortened V by 3 bases and J by 0 bases, and 12 bases separated the two germline ends. The CDR3 spells CASSPGEAPSYEQYF. The CDR3 DNA sequence: TGTGCCAGCTCACCGGGGGAGGCGCCCTCCTACGAGCAGTACTTC. Drawing the rest from reference TRBV18 and TRBJ2-7, the complete variable domain is NAGVMQNPRHLVRRRGQEARLRCSPMKGHSHVYWYRQLPEEGLKFMVYLQKENIIDESGMPKERFSAEFPKEGPSILRIQQVVRGDSAAYFCASSPGEAPSYEQYFGPGTRLTVT.

The CDR3 sequence is CASSQDSPIHYEQYF. The CDR3 nucleotides read TGTGCCAGCAGCCAAGATTCCCCTATCCACTACGAGCAGTACTTC. The chain has TRBV14 and TRBJ2-7; D is ambiguous. From germline, CDR1 is SGHDN and CDR2 FVKESK. V lost 0 bases, J lost 3 bases, and 12 bases lay in between. The CDR3 has 15 amino acids.

The chain employs TRBV27 and TRBJ1-5, with D possibly being TRBD1 (5 bases). The CDR3 extends over 15 amino acids. Germline-derived CDR1 and CDR2 are MNHEY and SMNVEV (reference sequence). Trimming shortened V by 6 bases and J by 2 bases, and 14 bases separated the two germline ends. For the CDR3, the DNA is TGTGCCAGCAGGTATTTAGGGGATGGCAATCAGCCCCAGCATTTT. The encoded protein is CASRYLGDGNQPQHF.

DNA for the CDR3: TGTGCCAGCAGTGACTTGGCAGGGGGCGAATATGGCTACACCTTC. Protein: CASSDLAGGEYGYTF. The V gene is TRBV6-4, the J gene TRBJ1-2, with 8 bases identical to TRBD1. Trimming at V came to 1 base and at J to 5 bases, leaving 6 bases not matched to a gene. This CDR3 has 15 residues. Germline CDR1 and CDR2: MRHNA and SNTAGT.

To note about this clone: This same CDR3 is encoded by further DNA sequences in the sample. The V gene is TRBV27, the J gene TRBJ1-1, with 8 bases that match TRBD1. CDR1 MNHEY and CDR2 SMNVEV come from the germline V gene (reference sequence). With V trimmed by 4 bases and J by 1 base, 2 bases remained unmatched. The CDR3 has 14 amino acids. DNA of the CDR3: TGTGCCAGCAGTTGGGACAGGCGGAACACTGAAGCTTTCTTT. As protein: CASSWDRRNTEAFF.

Concerning this clone itself: The junction departs from germline at one end; a sequencing error may be responsible. The V gene is TRBV4-3, the J gene TRBJ1-1; no clear D gene. The CDR3 has 13 residues. Germline assignment: CDR1 LGHNA and CDR2 YSLEER. This CDR3 is CASSQALEGETFF. In DNA, the CDR3 is TGCGCCAGCAGCCAAGCCCTTGAGGGTGAAACTTTCTTT.

V usage is TRBV6-5 and J usage is TRBJ2-7; D possibly corresponds to TRBD1 (5 bases). Germline lookup yields CDR1 MNHEY and CDR2 SVGAGI. The CDR3 has 14 residues. V was cut by 2 bases and J by 3 bases, with 11 bases left in between. In nucleotides, the CDR3 is TGTGCCAGCAGTTACAGGGGCCGGGTCTACGAGCAGTACTTC. Protein: CASSYRGRVYEQYF.

The chain recombines TRBV28 with TRBJ1-2; 7 nucleotides align to TRBD1. CDR1 MDHEN and CDR2 SYDVKM come from the germline V gene. The CDR3 loop spans 15 amino acids. Unmatched junction bases numbered 8, after V lost 6 bases and J lost 1 base. The CDR3 region is CASSPPGQNNYGYTF. In nucleotides, the CDR3 is TGTGCCAGCAGCCCCCCGGGACAGAATAACTATGGCTACACCTTC.

The chain joins TRBV6-5 to TRBJ2-7; 12 bases match TRBD2. Trimming took 4 bases from V and 2 from J; bases not matched to a gene: 3. The CDR3 is 15 amino acids. Germline assignment: CDR1 MNHEY and CDR2 SVGAGI. CDR3 sequence (DNA): TGTGCCAGCAGTTTAACTAGCGGGGGGACCTACGAGCAGTACTTC. Translation gives CASSLTSGGTYEQYF.

The chain is built from TRBV5-1 and TRBJ1-4; TRBD1 is a possible D gene (5 bases). Germline V gives CDR1 SGHRS, CDR2 YFSETQ. This CDR3 region has 15 residues. V shed 4 bases and J shed 8 bases, with 18 bases lying between them. The CDR3, as DNA: TGCGCCAGCAGCCCTATGGGCGGGGCAGGAGAAAAACTGTTTTTT. This gives the protein CASSPMGGAGEKLFF.